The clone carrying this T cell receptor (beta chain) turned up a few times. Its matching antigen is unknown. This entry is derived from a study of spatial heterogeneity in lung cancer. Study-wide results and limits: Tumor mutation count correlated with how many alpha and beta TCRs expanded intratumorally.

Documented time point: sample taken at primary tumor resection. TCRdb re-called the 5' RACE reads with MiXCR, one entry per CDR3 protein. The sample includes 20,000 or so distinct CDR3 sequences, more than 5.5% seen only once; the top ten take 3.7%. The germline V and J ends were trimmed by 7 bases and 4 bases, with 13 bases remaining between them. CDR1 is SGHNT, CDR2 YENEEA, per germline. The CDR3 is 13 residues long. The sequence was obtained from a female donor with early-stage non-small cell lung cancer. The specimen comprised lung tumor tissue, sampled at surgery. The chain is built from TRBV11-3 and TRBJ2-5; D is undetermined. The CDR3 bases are TGTGCCAGCAATCGCCCCAATCGAGAGACCCAGTACTTC. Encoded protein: CASNRPNRETQYF.